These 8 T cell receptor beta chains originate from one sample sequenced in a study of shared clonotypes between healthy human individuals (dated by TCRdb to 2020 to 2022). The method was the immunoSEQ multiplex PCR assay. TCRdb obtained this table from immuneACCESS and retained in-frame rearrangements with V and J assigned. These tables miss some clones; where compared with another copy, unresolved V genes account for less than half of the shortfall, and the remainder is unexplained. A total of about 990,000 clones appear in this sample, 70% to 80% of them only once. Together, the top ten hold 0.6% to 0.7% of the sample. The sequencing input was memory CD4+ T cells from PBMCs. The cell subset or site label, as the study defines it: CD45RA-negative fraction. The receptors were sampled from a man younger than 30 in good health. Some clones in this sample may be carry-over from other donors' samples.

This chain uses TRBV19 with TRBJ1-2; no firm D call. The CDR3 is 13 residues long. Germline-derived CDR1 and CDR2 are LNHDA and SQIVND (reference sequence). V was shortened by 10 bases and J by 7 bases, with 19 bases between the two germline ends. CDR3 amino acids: CATRPDHGFGYTF. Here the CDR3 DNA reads TGTGCCACTCGACCCGATCACGGCTTTGGCTACACCTTC. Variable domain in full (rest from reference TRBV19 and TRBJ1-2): DGGITQSPKYLFRKEGQNVTLSCEQNLNHDAMYWYRQDPGQGLRLIYYSQIVNDFQKGDIAEGYSVSREKKESFPLTVTSAQKNPTAFYLCATRPDHGFGYTFGSGTRLTVV.

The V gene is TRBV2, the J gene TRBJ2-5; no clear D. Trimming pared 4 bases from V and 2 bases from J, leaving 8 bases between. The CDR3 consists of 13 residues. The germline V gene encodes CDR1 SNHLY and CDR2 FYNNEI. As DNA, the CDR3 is TGTGCCAGCAGTGTTAACTTTCAAGAGACCCAGTACTTC. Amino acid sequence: CASSVNFQETQYF.

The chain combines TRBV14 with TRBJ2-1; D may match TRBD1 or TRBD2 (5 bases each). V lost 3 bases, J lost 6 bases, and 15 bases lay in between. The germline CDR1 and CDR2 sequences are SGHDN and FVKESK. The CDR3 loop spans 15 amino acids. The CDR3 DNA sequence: TGTGCCAGCAGCCATTCCTGGGGGTCGGGCAATGAGCAGTTCTTC. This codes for CASSHSWGSGNEQFF.

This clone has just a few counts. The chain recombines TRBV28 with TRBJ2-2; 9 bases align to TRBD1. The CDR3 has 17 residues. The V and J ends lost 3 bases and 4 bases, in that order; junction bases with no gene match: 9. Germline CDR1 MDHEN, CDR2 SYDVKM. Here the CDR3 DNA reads TGTGCCAGCAGTTTCCCGGGACAGGGCATAACCACCGGGGAGCTGTTTTTT. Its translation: CASSFPGQGITTGELFF.

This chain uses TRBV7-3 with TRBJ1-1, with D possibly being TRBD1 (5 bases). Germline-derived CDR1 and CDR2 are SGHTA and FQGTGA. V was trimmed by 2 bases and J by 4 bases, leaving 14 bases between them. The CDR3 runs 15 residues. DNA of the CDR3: TGTGCCAGCAGCTTAGCAGCGGGACTGGGCACTGAAGCTTTCTTT. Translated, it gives CASSLAAGLGTEAFF. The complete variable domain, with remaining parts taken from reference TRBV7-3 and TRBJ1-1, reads GAGVSQTPSNKVTEKGKYVELRCDPISGHTALYWYRQSLGQGPEFLIYFQGTGAADDSGLPNDRFFAVRPEGSVSTLKIQRTERGDSAVYLCASSLAAGLGTEAFFGQGTRLTVV.

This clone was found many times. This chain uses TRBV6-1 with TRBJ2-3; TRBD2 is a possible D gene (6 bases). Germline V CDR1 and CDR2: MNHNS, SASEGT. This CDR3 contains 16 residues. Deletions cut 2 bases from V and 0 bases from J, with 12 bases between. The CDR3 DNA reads TGTGCCAGCAGTGAATCTGGACTACTGAGCACAGATACGCAGTATTTT. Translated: CASSESGLLSTDTQYF.

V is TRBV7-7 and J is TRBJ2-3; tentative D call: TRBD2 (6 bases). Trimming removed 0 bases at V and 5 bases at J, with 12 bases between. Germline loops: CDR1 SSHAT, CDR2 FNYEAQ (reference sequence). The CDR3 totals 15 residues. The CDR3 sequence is CASSLALARGDTQYF. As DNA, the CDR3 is TGTGCCAGCAGCTTAGCCCTAGCGAGGGGAGATACGCAGTATTTT.

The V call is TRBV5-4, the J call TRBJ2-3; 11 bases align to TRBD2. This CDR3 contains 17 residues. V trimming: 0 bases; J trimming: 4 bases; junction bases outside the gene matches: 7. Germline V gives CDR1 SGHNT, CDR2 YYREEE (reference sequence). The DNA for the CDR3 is TGTGCCAGCAGCTTGGGTCCTAGCGGGAGGTCTCCAGATACGCAGTATTTT. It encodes CASSLGPSGRSPDTQYF.